A single T cell receptor (beta chain) is shown here with its context. The antigen this receptor binds is unknown. Base qualities are missing; no much larger clone stands one base away. The data stem from a study of blood T cell repertoires in COVID-19 (TCRdb year 2020). Concerning the study at large: Collaborator samples came from the United States, Italy and Spain and covered acute and convalescent phases of COVID-19. The prospective study material was composed of cDNA or gDNA derived from T cells, B-cell-depleted T cells, or PBMCs. Deeply sampled blood TCRbeta repertoires from subjects exposed to, actively infected with, or recovered from COVID-19 were included in the dataset. A freely available public database, intended as a resource for researchers studying the immune response to SARS-CoV-2, is where the repertoires were released. Samples were obtained from the ongoing ImmuneRACE study (first 160 participants) and from 1,000 to 1,500 subjects provided by 6 global collaborators. Nearly every sample came with metadata listing a de-identified subject ID, COVID-19 status, age in years and sex. Where HLA class I and class II types were available, the types were taken from metadata supplied by the sample provider, not from assay-based typing. General study outcomes and caveats: How much clinical and demographic metadata was included differed by source and by participant, and the metadata was provided uncurated.

CDR1 and CDR2 were assigned from the germline V gene as SGHTA and FQGNSA. From the cysteine up to the phenylalanine, the CDR3 has a length of 12 residues. CDR3 DNA is the only sequence kept; it has 36 bases, read in frame from the first base. V is cut back by 8 bases and J by 8 bases, with 7 bases in the junction unmatched. Whole blood was collected in K2EDTA tubes by collaborating institutions according to the institutions' own protocols. For TCRbeta analysis, collaborators shipped samples as frozen whole blood, isolated PBMCs, or DNA extracted from either of those sample types. The immunoSEQ Assay, a bias-controlled multiplex PCR, was used to amplify TCRbeta CDR3 regions from genomic DNA. Regarding the original processing steps: Nucleated cell counts per sample were estimated from amplification of reference gene primers within the assay. Sequence reads were collapsed and filtered to measure the absolute abundance of every unique TCRbeta CDR3 rearrangement. For each sample, productive Simpson clonality was calculated as the square root of Simpson's diversity index over productive rearrangements. TCRdb provides this immuneACCESS table in a form limited to in-frame rearrangements. Some clones are lacking; in checked studies, under half of them reflect an unresolved V gene, and why the rest are absent is not known. D and trimming come from the DNA, and the V and J calls and clone size come from that table. Within this sample are 50,000 or so clones, with over 75% of them counted one time only. Together, the top ten hold approximately 15% of the sample.

This receptor was identified in a man between 65 and 85 years old with acute or convalescent COVID-19. The sequencing input was peripheral blood. The V and J segments used are TRBV7-2 and TRBJ2-3; 7 nucleotides in the junction match TRBD2. The CDR3 in this case is CASGLLAGTQYF. Read as DNA, the sequence is TGTGCCAGCGGCCTCTTAGCGGGTACGCAGTATTTT.